What follows are 6 T cell receptor beta chains derived from one specimen sequenced in a study of neoadjuvant anti-PD-1 for oral cavity cancer. The time point here: after neoadjuvant nivolumab, at surgical resection. Profiling relied on immunoSEQ multiplex PCR, and the TCRdb table lists in-frame clones only, not all of them. This table holds thousands of clones, 70% found once. The material sequenced was PBMCs, taken after nivolumab (anti-PD-1) treatment. The source is a person between 35 and 79 years old with oral cavity squamous cell carcinoma.

The V call is TRBV7-7, the J call TRBJ2-5; weak D call: TRBD1 (5 bases). The germline V gene encodes CDR1 SSHAT and CDR2 FNYEAQ (reference sequence). The CDR3 has 15 amino acids. V lost 5 bases, J lost 1 base, and 14 bases lay in between. This CDR3 reads CASSVSGFLQETQYF. The CDR3 nucleotides are TGTGCCAGCAGCGTTTCAGGGTTCCTCCAAGAGACCCAGTACTTC.

The chain has TRBV30 and TRBJ2-2; tentative D call: TRBD2 (5 bases). The CDR3 loop spans 15 amino acids. Trimming removed 5 bases from V and 3 bases from J, with 16 bases in between. The germline V gene has CDR1 GTSNPN and CDR2 SVGIG (reference sequence). The CDR3 region is CAWAKGGSDTGELFF. Here the CDR3 DNA reads TGTGCCTGGGCAAAAGGAGGATCGGACACCGGGGAGCTGTTTTTT.

The genes are TRBV6-1 and TRBJ1-6, with D uncertain. This CDR3 has 15 residues. CDR1 MNHNS and CDR2 SASEGT come from the germline V gene. Trimming shortened V by 3 bases and J by 0 bases, and 6 bases separated the two germline ends. The DNA for the CDR3 is TGTGCCAGCAGTGATTGGAGCTCCTATAATTCACCCCTCCACTTT. Translated: CASSDWSSYNSPLHF.

This clone was observed a few times. The rearrangement links TRBV7-2 to TRBJ1-6, with TRBD1 identical over 7 bases. CDR3 size: 15 residues. CDR1 and CDR2 from the germline V gene are SGHTA and FQGNSA. The junction had 6 bases not matched to a gene; V was cut back by 5 bases and J by 5 bases. CDR3 sequence: CASSTTGIDNSPLHF. For the CDR3, the DNA is TGTGCCAGCAGCACGACAGGGATTGATAATTCACCCCTCCACTTT.

A few counts support this clone. V is TRBV5-1 and J is TRBJ1-2; D unresolved. The germline V gene encodes CDR1 SGHRS and CDR2 YFSETQ. The length of the CDR3 is 13 residues. V lost 0 bases and J 3 bases, leaving 6 bases between the germline ends. CDR3 coding DNA: TGCGCCAGCAGCTTGGTTAGGGACTATGGCTACACCTTC. It encodes CASSLVRDYGYTF.

J is TRBJ2-1 and V is TRBV19; 14 positions agree with TRBD2. Per germline, CDR1 LNHDA and CDR2 SQIVND (reference sequence). The CDR3 sequence is 20 residues long. J lost 5 bases, V lost 0 bases, and 12 bases had no gene match. CDR3 amino acids: CASSIDTPPRLAGGDNEQFF. The CDR3 DNA follows: TGTGCCAGTAGTATAGATACCCCCCCCCGACTAGCGGGGGGGGACAATGAGCAGTTCTTC.